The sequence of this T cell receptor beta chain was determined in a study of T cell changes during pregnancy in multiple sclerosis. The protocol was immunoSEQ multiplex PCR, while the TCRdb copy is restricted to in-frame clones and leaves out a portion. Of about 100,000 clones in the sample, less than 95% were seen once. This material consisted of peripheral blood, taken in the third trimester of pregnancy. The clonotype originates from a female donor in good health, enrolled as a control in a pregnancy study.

CDR3 amino acids: CASSLAPGRRLNTEAFF. For the CDR3, the DNA is TGTGCCAGCAGCTTAGCACCAGGGCGCCGTTTGAACACTGAAGCTTTCTTT. The genes are TRBV11-2 and TRBJ1-1; tentative D call: TRBD1 (5 bases). Germline-derived CDR1 and CDR2 are SGHAT and FQNNGV. This CDR3 spans 17 amino acids. Trimming left V 1 base short and J 0 bases short, with 15 bases between.